These 28 T cell receptor beta chains originate from one sample sequenced in a study of CD8+ T cells in alopecia areata. Reverse transcription of extracted RNA yielded cDNA, which provided the sequencing template. This table comes from immunoSEQ multiplex PCR, and its TCRdb copy is limited to in-frame clones, with some not included. The table lists approximately 59,000 clones, approximately 46% of them singletons. The sample consisted of CD8+ T cells sorted from blood, taken at week 0. These receptor sequences come from a human donor with alopecia areata.

Concerning this clone itself: One end of the junction is discordant with germline, which a read error may explain. The sample holds other DNA sequences that translate to the same CDR3. This chain joins TRBV29-1 and TRBJ1-1; no clear D gene. Per the germline V gene, CDR1 is SQVTM and CDR2 is ANQGSEA. CDR3 size: 12 residues. CDR3 protein: CSVVNGISEAFF. In DNA form, the CDR3 reads TGCAGCGTTGTCAATGGGATTTCTGAGGCTTTCTTT.

The rearrangement links TRBV6-1 to TRBJ2-3, with D possibly being TRBD2 (6 bases). Trimming cost V 3 bases and J 0 bases, with 10 bases left between them. The CDR3 consists of 15 residues. CDR1 and CDR2 from the germline V gene are MNHNS and SASEGT. This CDR3 reads CASSEVAASTDTQYF. The CDR3 nucleotides are TGTGCCAGCAGTGAGGTAGCGGCGAGCACAGATACGCAGTATTTT.

V gene TRBV9 combines with J gene TRBJ2-2; 7 bases are a match to TRBD2. V trimming: 3 bases; J trimming: 1 base; junction bases outside the gene matches: 9. The CDR3 has 17 residues. Germline lookup yields CDR1 SGDLS and CDR2 YYNGEE. CDR3 DNA sequence: TGTGCCAGCAGCGGACACCGTAGCGGGCAGAACACCGGGGAGCTGTTTTTT. Translating gives CASSGHRSGQNTGELFF.

This chain uses TRBV30 with TRBJ1-5, with no clear D. The CDR3 consists of 13 residues. Germline V CDR1 and CDR2: GTSNPN, SVGIG (reference sequence). V lost 2 bases and J lost 4, with 9 bases in between. This chain's CDR3 is CAWSTTGNQPQHF. The DNA of the CDR3 is TGTGCCTGGAGTACGACCGGTAATCAGCCCCAGCATTTT.

The chain recombines TRBV11-2 with TRBJ2-7; perhaps D is TRBD1 or TRBD2 (5 bases each). With 1 base removed from V and 4 bases from J, the gap between germline ends came to 14 bases. The CDR3 length is 15 residues. Per germline, CDR1 SGHAT and CDR2 FQNNGV. CDR3 nucleotide sequence: TGTGCCAGCAGCTTAGTTGGGGGAGTGATGTACGAGCAGTACTTC. Residues: CASSLVGGVMYEQYF. Based on the CDR3 plus reference TRBV11-2 and TRBJ2-7, the full variable domain is EAGVAQSPRYKIIEKRQSVAFWCNPISGHATLYWYQQILGQGPKLLIQFQNNGVVDDSQLPKDRFSAERLKGVDSTLKIQPAKLEDSAVYLCASSLVGGVMYEQYFGPGTRLTVT.

The chain carries TRBV20-1 and TRBJ2-3; no reliable D call. V was cut by 5 bases and J by 7 bases, with 10 bases left in between. There are 11 residues in the CDR3. The germline gives CDR1 DFQATT, CDR2 SNEGSKA (reference sequence). CDR3 sequence (DNA): TGCAGTGCTCCAACTTTCTATACGCAGTATTTT. This gives the protein CSAPTFYTQYF.

The chain uses TRBV2 and TRBJ1-5; the match to TRBD1 covers 9 bases. V lost 6 bases to trimming and J lost 6 bases; unmatched junction nucleotides: 6. This CDR3 has 14 residues. CDR1 is SNHLY, CDR2 FYNNEI, per germline. The CDR3 protein is CASRRQGGLQPQHF. DNA of the CDR3: TGTGCCAGCAGAAGACAGGGGGGTCTTCAGCCCCAGCATTTT.

The gene calls are TRBV6-5 and TRBJ2-7; a possible D gene is TRBD2 (6 bases). CDR3 length: 15 amino acids. V lost 2 bases and J 3 bases, leaving 14 bases between the germline ends. In germline, CDR1 is MNHEY, CDR2 SVGAGI. CDR3 sequence: CASSYGGAFGYEQYF. The DNA of the CDR3 is TGTGCCAGCAGTTACGGCGGGGCCTTTGGCTACGAGCAGTACTTC.

This clone appeared a few times. The rearrangement links TRBV27 to TRBJ2-1; 12 nucleotides line up with TRBD2. Unmatched junction bases numbered 8, after V lost 7 bases and J lost 4 bases. CDR3 length: 16 amino acids. From germline, CDR1 is MNHEY and CDR2 SMNVEV (reference sequence). CDR3 DNA: TGTGCCAGCACCCTACTAGCGGGAGGTACATACAATGAGCAGTTCTTC. As protein: CASTLLAGGTYNEQFF.

A few counts support this clone. The chain carries TRBV29-1 and TRBJ1-1, with D unclear. The ends were cut back, 5 bases at V and 2 bases at J, with 6 bases in the middle. The CDR3 consists of 11 residues. CDR1 is SQVTM and CDR2 is ANQGSEA in the germline V gene. The CDR3 reads CSVLVNTEAFF. The CDR3, as DNA: TGCAGCGTTCTTGTAAACACTGAAGCTTTCTTT. Drawing the rest from reference TRBV29-1 and TRBJ1-1, the complete variable domain is SAVISQKPSRDICQRGTSLTIQCQVDSQVTMMFWYRQQPGQSLTLIATANQGSEATYESGFVIDKFPISRPNLTFSTLTVSNMSPEDSSIYLCSVLVNTEAFFGQGTRLTVV.

The chain joins TRBV29-1 to TRBJ2-7; TRBD1 matches 9 bases. Per germline, CDR1 SQVTM and CDR2 ANQGSEA. The length of the CDR3 is 13 residues. V lost 5 bases and J lost 1; bases outside the gene matches: 3. This chain's CDR3 is CSVTGTGSYEQYF. The CDR3 nucleotides are TGCAGCGTTACCGGGACAGGGTCCTACGAGCAGTACTTC.

This chain's CDR3 is CASSVWREGPILTF. In DNA form, the CDR3 reads TGTGCCAGCAGCGTTTGGCGGGAGGGGCCCATCCTGACTTTC. The V gene is TRBV9, the J gene TRBJ2-6, with 9 positions matching TRBD2. V lost 2 bases and J lost 14; bases outside the gene matches: 8. Germline V lookup: CDR1 SGDLS, CDR2 YYNGEE. CDR3 length equals 14 residues.

V and J are TRBV14 and TRBJ1-1; D is uncertain. The CDR3 spans 14 residues. CDR1 and CDR2 (germline): SGHDN, FVKESK. The V and J ends lost 2 bases and 5 bases respectively, with 12 bases between them. CDR3 nucleotide sequence: TGTGCCAGCAGCCAATTAGGGTGGGAAACTGAAGCTTTCTTT. Protein product: CASSQLGWETEAFF.

The chain couples TRBV29-1 to TRBJ2-1, with 10 nucleotides matching TRBD2. This CDR3 has 14 amino acids. The V and J ends lost 2 bases and 8 bases, in that order; junction bases with no gene match: 6. CDR1 is SQVTM, CDR2 ANQGSEA, per germline. Here the CDR3 DNA reads TGCAGCGTTGAATGGCCTAGCGGGAGCTATGAGCAGTTCTTC. Amino acid sequence: CSVEWPSGSYEQFF.

This chain links TRBV29-1 with TRBJ2-7; D possibly corresponds to TRBD2 (5 bases). The CDR3 is 12 residues long. With 4 bases removed from V and 4 bases from J, the gap between germline ends came to 11 bases. Germline V gene sequence: CDR1 SQVTM, CDR2 ANQGSEA. CDR3 in amino acids: CSVGVGEYEQYF. CDR3 bases: TGCAGCGTTGGGGTCGGGGAGTACGAGCAGTACTTC.

This chain links TRBV10-3 with TRBJ1-1; D is ambiguous. Per germline, CDR1 ENHRY and CDR2 SYGVKD. The CDR3 has 13 amino acids. Trimming removed 7 bases at V and 5 bases at J, with 14 bases between. The CDR3 sequence: CAIKIQVETEAFF. The CDR3 DNA reads TGTGCCATCAAAATCCAAGTGGAAACTGAAGCTTTCTTT.

This clone turned up a few times. The rearrangement joins TRBV29-1 to TRBJ2-3, with D uncertain. CDR1 and CDR2 from the germline V gene are SQVTM and ANQGSEA. CDR3 size: 15 residues. Trimming shortened V by 3 bases and J by 6 bases, and 19 bases separated the two germline ends. The CDR3 here is CSVEWAGYPRDTQYF. CDR3 sequence (DNA): TGCAGCGTTGAGTGGGCAGGCTACCCGCGGGATACGCAGTATTTT.

The chain carries TRBV30 and TRBJ2-7, with no clear D. The CDR3 runs to 11 residues. Deletions cut 4 bases from V and 3 bases from J, with 7 bases between. The V gene's germline CDR1 is GTSNPN and CDR2 SVGIG (reference sequence). CDR3 amino acids: CAWNNGYEQYF. In DNA, the CDR3 is TGTGCCTGGAACAACGGCTACGAGCAGTACTTC.

The chain is built from TRBV29-1 and TRBJ2-2, with D hard to call. The length of the CDR3 is 13 residues. CDR1 is SQVTM and CDR2 is ANQGSEA in the germline V gene. V was shortened by 1 base and J by 5 bases, with 8 bases between the two germline ends. The CDR3 nucleotides read TGCAGCGTTGAAGGTCAGCTAACCGGGGAGCTGTTTTTT. Encoded protein: CSVEGQLTGELFF.

About this clone itself: Without the conserved terminal phenylalanine or tryptophan, this CDR3 likely stems from a read error. The DNA is left out, because the CDR3 cannot be placed on it with certainty; the CDR3 is given as TCRdb lists it. This chain links TRBV20-1 with TRBJ1-2. Germline CDR1 DFQATT, CDR2 SNEGSKA (reference sequence). With termini counted, the CDR3 has 8 amino acids. CDR3 sequence: CSATGPFV.

The J gene is TRBJ2-1, the V gene TRBV19; D unclear. V lost 1 base and J lost 6, with 10 bases in between. CDR1 LNHDA and CDR2 SQIVND come from the germline V gene (reference sequence). The CDR3 covers 14 residues. The CDR3 loop reads CASSIVSGPNEQFF. The CDR3 DNA reads as TGTGCCAGTAGTATAGTATCCGGGCCCAATGAGCAGTTCTTC.

This clone was picked up a small number of times. This chain connects TRBV7-2 to TRBJ2-5; the match to TRBD2 covers 9 bases. CDR1 is SGHTA, CDR2 FQGNSA, per germline. With V trimmed by 2 bases and J by 2 bases, 3 bases remained unmatched. This CDR3 contains 15 residues. The CDR3 sequence is CASSLRAGGQETQYF. The CDR3 bases are TGTGCCAGCAGCTTAAGGGCGGGAGGGCAAGAGACCCAGTACTTC.

V is TRBV4-1 and J is TRBJ2-7; TRBD1 agrees at 10 bases. The CDR3 contains 15 residues. V dropped 1 base and J dropped 4; count of bases not matched to a gene: 4. Germline CDR1 and CDR2: MGHRA and YSYEKL. CDR3 residues: CASSQVTGGAYEQYF. The CDR3 DNA is TGCGCCAGCAGCCAAGTGACAGGGGGCGCGTACGAGCAGTACTTC.

The rearrangement links TRBV30 to TRBJ2-5, with 14 nucleotides matching TRBD2. With V trimmed by 1 base and J by 3 bases, 1 base remained unmatched. Germline V gives CDR1 GTSNPN, CDR2 SVGIG (reference sequence). This CDR3 is 15 amino acids long. CDR3 protein: CAWSAGLAGEETQYF. Written as DNA, the CDR3 is TGTGCCTGGAGTGCGGGACTAGCGGGGGAAGAGACCCAGTACTTC.

The chain combines TRBV7-2 with TRBJ2-3; 7 bases map to TRBD2. CDR1 is SGHTA and CDR2 is FQGNSA in the germline V gene. V trimming: 5 bases; J trimming: 4 bases; junction bases outside the gene matches: 12. The length of the CDR3 is 16 residues. This CDR3 is CASSGPTSHISDTQYF. The CDR3 DNA is TGTGCCAGCAGCGGACCGACTAGCCACATTTCAGATACGCAGTATTTT.

The chain links TRBV5-1 to TRBJ2-5; 11 nucleotides agree with TRBD2. The CDR3 runs to 18 residues. The V and J ends lost 0 bases and 3 bases, in that order; junction bases with no gene match: 10. CDR1 SGHRS and CDR2 YFSETQ come from the germline V gene. The CDR3 bases are TGCGCCAGCAGCTTGGAGGCCGGTGGGGGACTAGCGGAAGAGACCCAGTACTTC. It is translated as CASSLEAGGGLAEETQYF.

V usage is TRBV2 and J usage is TRBJ2-7; weak D call: TRBD1 (6 bases). Germline CDR1 reads SNHLY; CDR2 reads FYNNEI. The ends were cut back, 7 bases at V and 0 bases at J, with 10 bases in the middle. CDR3 length equals 13 residues. This chain's CDR3 is CASMGHTSYEQYF. As DNA, the CDR3 is TGTGCCAGCATGGGACATACCTCCTACGAGCAGTACTTC.

This chain uses TRBV29-1 with TRBJ2-7, with D perhaps matching TRBD2 (7 bases). Per germline, CDR1 SQVTM and CDR2 ANQGSEA. V dropped 5 bases and J dropped 2 bases, with 16 bases sitting between them. CDR3 size: 14 residues. CDR3 DNA: TGCAGCGTTTGGGGAGGGGACAACACCTACGAGCAGTACTTC. It translates to CSVWGGDNTYEQYF.